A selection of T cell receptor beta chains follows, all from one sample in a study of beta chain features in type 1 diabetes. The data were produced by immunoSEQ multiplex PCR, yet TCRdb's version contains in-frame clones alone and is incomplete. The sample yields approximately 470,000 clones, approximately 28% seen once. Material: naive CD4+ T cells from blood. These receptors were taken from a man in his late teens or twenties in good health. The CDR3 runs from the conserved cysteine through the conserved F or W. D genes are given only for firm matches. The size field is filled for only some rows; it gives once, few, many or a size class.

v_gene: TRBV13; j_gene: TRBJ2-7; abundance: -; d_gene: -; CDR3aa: CASSRDTSYEQYF; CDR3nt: TGTGCCAGCAGCAGGGACACCTCCTACGAGCAGTACTTC
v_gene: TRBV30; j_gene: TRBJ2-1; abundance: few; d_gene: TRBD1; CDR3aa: CAWSAPPGQGELYEQFF; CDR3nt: TGTGCCTGGAGTGCTCCTCCGGGACAGGGGGAGCTCTATGAGCAGTTCTTC
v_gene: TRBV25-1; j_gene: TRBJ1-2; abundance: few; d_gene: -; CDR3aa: CASSGTDGNYGYTF; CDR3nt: TGTGCCAGCAGCGGGACGGACGGAAACTATGGCTACACCTTC
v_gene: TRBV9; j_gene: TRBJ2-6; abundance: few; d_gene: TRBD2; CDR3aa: CASMTGRVPGANVLTF; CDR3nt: TGTGCCAGCATGACCGGGAGGGTCCCTGGGGCCAACGTCCTGACTTTC
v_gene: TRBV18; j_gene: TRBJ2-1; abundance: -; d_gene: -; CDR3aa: CASSQTRSYNEQFF; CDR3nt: TGTGCCAGCTCACAAACGCGCTCCTACAATGAGCAGTTCTTC
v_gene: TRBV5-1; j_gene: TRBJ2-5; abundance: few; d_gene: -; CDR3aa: CASSLGYQETQYF; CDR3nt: TGCGCCAGCAGCTTGGGGTACCAAGAGACCCAGTACTTC
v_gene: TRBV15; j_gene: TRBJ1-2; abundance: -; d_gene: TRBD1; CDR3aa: CATSRDPDRAGGYTF; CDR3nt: TGTGCCACCAGCAGAGATCCGGACAGGGCAGGAGGCTACACCTTC
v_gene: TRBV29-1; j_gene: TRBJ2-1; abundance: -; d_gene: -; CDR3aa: CSVEKSGSYNEQFF; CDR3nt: TGCAGCGTCGAGAAGAGCGGCTCCTACAATGAGCAGTTCTTC
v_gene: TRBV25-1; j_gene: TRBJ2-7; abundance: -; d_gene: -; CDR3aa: CASSEASPPNYEQYF; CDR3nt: TGTGCCAGCAGTGAAGCCTCCCCTCCTAACTACGAGCAGTACTTC
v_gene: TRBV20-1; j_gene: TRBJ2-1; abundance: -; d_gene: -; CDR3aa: CSASLIEQFF; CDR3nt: TGCAGTGCGTCCTTGATTGAGCAGTTCTTC
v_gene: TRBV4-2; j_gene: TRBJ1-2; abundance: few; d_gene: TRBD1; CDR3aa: CASSQGDRGYGYTF; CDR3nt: TGTGCCAGCAGCCAAGGGGACAGGGGGTATGGCTACACCTTC
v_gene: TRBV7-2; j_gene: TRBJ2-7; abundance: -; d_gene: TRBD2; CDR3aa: CASSLAGGSSYEQYF; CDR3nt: TGTGCCAGCAGCTTAGCAGGCGGGAGCTCCTACGAGCAGTACTTC
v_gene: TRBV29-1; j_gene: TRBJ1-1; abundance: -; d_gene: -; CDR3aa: CSVANRAYEAFF; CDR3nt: TGCAGCGTTGCTAACAGGGCTTATGAAGCTTTCTTT
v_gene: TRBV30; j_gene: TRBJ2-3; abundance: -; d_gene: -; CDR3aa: CAWRSGPTDTQYF; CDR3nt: TGTGCCTGGAGGTCCGGGCCCACAGATACGCAGTATTTT
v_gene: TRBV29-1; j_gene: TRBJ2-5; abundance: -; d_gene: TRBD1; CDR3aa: CSVIGRGETQYF; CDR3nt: TGCAGCGTTATTGGCAGGGGGGAGACCCAGTACTTC
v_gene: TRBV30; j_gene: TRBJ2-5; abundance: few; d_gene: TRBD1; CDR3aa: CAWGQGIRETQYF; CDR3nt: TGTGCCTGGGGACAGGGAATAAGAGAGACCCAGTACTTC
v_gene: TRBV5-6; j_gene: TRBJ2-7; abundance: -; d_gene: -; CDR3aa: CASSLGRSEQYF; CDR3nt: TGTGCCAGCAGCTTGGGCCGGTCCGAGCAGTACTTC
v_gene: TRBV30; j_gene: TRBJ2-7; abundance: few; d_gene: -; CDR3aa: CAWSRDGYEQYF; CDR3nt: TGTGCCTGGAGTCGGGACGGCTACGAGCAGTACTTC
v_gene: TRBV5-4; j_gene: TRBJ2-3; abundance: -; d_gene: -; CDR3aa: CASSLSGSTDTQYF; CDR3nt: TGTGCCAGCAGCTTGAGCGGGAGCACAGATACGCAGTATTTT
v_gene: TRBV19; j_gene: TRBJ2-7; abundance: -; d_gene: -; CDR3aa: CASSIDGSSRQYF; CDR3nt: TGTGCCAGTAGTATAGATGGCTCGTCACGGCAGTACTTC
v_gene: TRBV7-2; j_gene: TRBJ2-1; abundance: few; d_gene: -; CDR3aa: CASGLGGQVYNEQFF; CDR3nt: TGTGCCAGCGGCCTAGGCGGGCAGGTCTACAATGAGCAGTTCTTC
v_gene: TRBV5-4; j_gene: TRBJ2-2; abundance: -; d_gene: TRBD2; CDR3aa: CASSLDPSGVTGELFF; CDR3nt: TGTGCCAGCAGCTTGGATCCTAGCGGCGTTACCGGGGAGCTGTTTTTT
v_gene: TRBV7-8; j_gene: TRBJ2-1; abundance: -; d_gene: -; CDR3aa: CASAEGLDEQFF; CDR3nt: TGTGCCAGCGCCGAGGGGCTCGATGAGCAGTTCTTC
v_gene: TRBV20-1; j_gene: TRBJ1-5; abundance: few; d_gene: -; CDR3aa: CSARSVAVQHF; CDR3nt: TGCAGTGCTAGATCGGTTGCGGTCCAGCATTTT
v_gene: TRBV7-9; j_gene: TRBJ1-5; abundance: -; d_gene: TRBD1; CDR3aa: CASSSIQGASNQPQHF; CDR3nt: TGTGCCAGCAGCTCCATCCAGGGGGCAAGCAATCAGCCCCAGCATTTT
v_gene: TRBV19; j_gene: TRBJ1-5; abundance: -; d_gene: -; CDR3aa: CASSMQRNNQPQHF; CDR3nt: TGTGCCAGTAGTATGCAACGGAACAATCAGCCCCAGCATTTT
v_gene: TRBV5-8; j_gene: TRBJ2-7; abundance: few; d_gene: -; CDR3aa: CASSLRQVLTYEQYF; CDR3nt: TGTGCCAGCAGCCTCCGACAGGTTCTTACCTACGAGCAGTACTTC
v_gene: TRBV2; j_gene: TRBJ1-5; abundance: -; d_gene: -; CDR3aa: CASTGVRAGNQPQHF; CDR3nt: TGTGCCAGCACCGGAGTCAGGGCGGGGAATCAGCCCCAGCATTTT
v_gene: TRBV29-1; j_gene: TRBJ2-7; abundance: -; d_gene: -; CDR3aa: CSVINTYEQYF; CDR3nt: TGCAGCGTTATAAACACCTACGAGCAGTACTTC
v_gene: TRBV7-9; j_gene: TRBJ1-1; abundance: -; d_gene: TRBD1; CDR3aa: CASSLEMGQGATEAFF; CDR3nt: TGTGCCAGCAGCTTAGAGATGGGACAGGGGGCCACTGAAGCTTTCTTT
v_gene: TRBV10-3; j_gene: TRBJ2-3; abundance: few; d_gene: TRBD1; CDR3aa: CAISEIGQDSTDTQYF; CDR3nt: TGTGCCATCAGTGAGATCGGACAGGACAGCACAGATACGCAGTATTTT
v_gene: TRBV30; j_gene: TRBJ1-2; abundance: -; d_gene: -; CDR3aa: CAWSAGTDYGYTF; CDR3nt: TGTGCCTGGAGTGCGGGGACTGACTATGGCTACACCTTC